This is a list of T cell receptor beta chains from one sample in a study of T cell repertoires in cytomegalovirus infection. Antigen specificity for these receptors is unknown. TCRdb re-analysed the reads in MiXCR, keeping a single row per CDR3 protein. Among about 480,000 distinct CDR3 sequences, more than 30% were seen once, and the ten largest hold 17%. Sequencing was performed on cultured PBMCs, taken from culture after CMV antigen stimulation. The receptors here all came from a human donor in good health (CMV status not recorded). Some clones in this sample may be carry-over from other donors' samples. The conserved cysteine and the conserved F or W are not part of the CDR3 here. The D gene is left open where the match is weak. A row's size may be missing; if present it is once, few, many or a size class.

clone size	V gene	D gene	J gene	CDR3 protein
few	TRBV6-2/TRBV6-3	TRBD2	TRBJ2-5	ASTLQAGARETQY
.	TRBV20-1	.	TRBJ2-3	SARGYKTPLTDTQY
.	TRBV7-9	.	TRBJ2-1	ASSPRGSENNEQF
few	TRBV7-8	.	TRBJ2-5	ASSPRGAERGTQY
many	TRBV12-3/TRBV12-4	.	TRBJ1-5	ASSLEHQPQH
.	TRBV7-2	.	TRBJ2-1	ASSLLVVYEQF
.	TRBV20-1	TRBD2	TRBJ2-7	SARVAGVYDYEQY
.	TRBV27	TRBD2	TRBJ2-1	ASSATSGYSDEQF
.	TRBV5-4	TRBD2	TRBJ2-7	ATEPSGPSSYEQY
.	TRBV4-3	.	TRBJ1-3	ASSQDRASGNTIY
few	TRBV29-1	TRBD2	TRBJ2-7	SVQNPSGEQY
.	TRBV7-2	.	TRBJ1-4	ASSSGGTSEKLF
many	TRBV7-2	.	TRBJ1-2	ASSLVWQDRGYGYT
few	TRBV5-8	.	TRBJ1-1	ASSLDRYTEAF
few	TRBV7-8	TRBD1	TRBJ2-4	ASSPGTGITKNIQY
.	TRBV12-5	TRBD2	TRBJ2-3	ASGGGTSGGTDTQY
.	TRBV5-1	TRBD1	TRBJ2-1	ASTGTGASSYNEQF
.	TRBV6-6	TRBD2	TRBJ2-5	ASSARAGAGETQY
.	TRBV7-2	TRBD2	TRBJ2-3	ASTISGTGTDTQY
.	TRBV11-3	.	TRBJ2-3	ASSRRTPSGTDTQY
few	TRBV4-1	.	TRBJ2-1	ASSQAWGEEQF
.	TRBV7-6	.	TRBJ2-7	ASSFTNEQY
many	TRBV6-2/TRBV6-3	TRBD2	TRBJ2-7	ASSRLAGGPILKGDSKQY
few	TRBV7-2	.	TRBJ2-1	ASNEQF
few	TRBV12-3/TRBV12-4	.	TRBJ2-2	ASSLRTLELF
few	TRBV24-1	TRBD1	TRBJ2-3	ATSESGQGVDTQY
.	TRBV29-1	.	TRBJ1-1	SASEGNTEAF
few	TRBV19	TRBD1	TRBJ1-5	ASSIRSDRAVNNQPQH
few	TRBV2	.	TRBJ1-2	ASSAGNNYGYT
.	TRBV7-9	.	TRBJ2-7	ASSHRQSYEQY
.	TRBV11-1	TRBD1	TRBJ2-7	ASSSRDRNREQY
.	TRBV6-6	.	TRBJ2-5	ASSVSHTQETQY
.	TRBV12-3/TRBV12-4	.	TRBJ2-1	ASRPPSVREQF
.	TRBV6-2/TRBV6-3	TRBD2	TRBJ2-1	ASTKRGGRNNEQF
.	TRBV7-2	.	TRBJ2-1	ASSLVRGNEQF
few	TRBV19	.	TRBJ2-2	ASSIILGDGELF
.	TRBV10-2	.	TRBJ2-1	ASMKDTYNEQF
.	TRBV28	.	TRBJ2-7	ASTPTPQLISPYEQY
.	TRBV12-3/TRBV12-4	.	TRBJ2-3	ASSFWELSDTQY
.	TRBV30	.	TRBJ2-1	GDWSNEQF
.	TRBV19	.	TRBJ1-1	ASSMRVGTEAF
few	TRBV19	TRBD2	TRBJ2-1	ASSIVAGGVGRAPSEQF
.	TRBV12-3/TRBV12-4	TRBD1	TRBJ2-1	ASSFLQGAYNEQF
many	TRBV6-5	TRBD1	TRBJ1-4	ASSYTSGTGFEKLF
.	TRBV7-2	.	TRBJ1-2	ASSPGLPGYT
few	TRBV7-3	.	TRBJ2-5	ASSLLTDNQETQY